These T cell receptor beta chains were read from a single sample in a study of shared clonotypes between healthy human individuals. The method was immunoSEQ multiplex PCR; TCRdb's version includes in-frame clones alone and lacks a portion of them. The table includes around 560,000 clones, 85% to 95% detected once. The specimen was naive CD8+ T cells sorted from blood. These TCRs come from a woman in her twenties or thirties in good health. CDR3s include the opening cysteine and the closing phenylalanine or tryptophan. The order of the fields is J gene, clone size, D gene, V gene, CDR3 DNA, CDR3 protein. D genes are given only for firm matches. Some rows mark clone size as missing; the rest say once, few, many or name a class of expanded clone.

TRBJ2-7 . . TRBV6-6 TGTGCCAGCAGTTATTCTCACGAGCAGTACTTC CASSYSHEQYF
TRBJ2-7 . . TRBV19 TGTGCCAGTAGTATGGCCGGGACTTCCTACGAGCAGTACTTC CASSMAGTSYEQYF
TRBJ2-1 . TRBD2 TRBV2 TGTGCCAGCATTACCGGCGGGAGGGGTATTAGTCCATACAATGAGCAGTTCTTC CASITGGRGISPYNEQFF
TRBJ2-1 . . TRBV5-1 TGCGCCAGCACCTTCCTGGGCGAGAGCTCCTACAATGAGCAGTTCTTC CASTFLGESSYNEQFF
TRBJ2-5 . . TRBV5-1 TGCGCCAGCAGCTTGGAGGACAGCCTAGGGGAGCAGTACTTC CASSLEDSLGEQYF
TRBJ1-1 . . TRBV18 TGTGCCAGCTCACCACCGGGGCAGAGCCTTGAAGCTTTCTTT CASSPPGQSLEAFF
TRBJ2-7 . TRBD2 TRBV5-4 TGTGCCAGCAGCTCGCGACTAGCGGGAGGTTACGAGCAGTACTTC CASSSRLAGGYEQYF
TRBJ2-7 . . TRBV28 TGTGCCAGCAGTTTACCCTACGGGGCCGGGGCCTACGAGCAGTACTTC CASSLPYGAGAYEQYF
TRBJ1-2 . . TRBV29-1 TGCAGCGTTGGTGACTTCGCTAACTATGGCTACACCTTC CSVGDFANYGYTF
TRBJ1-4 once . TRBV19 TGTGCCAGTAGCCACACGACACCGACAACTAATGAAAAACTGTTTTTT CASSHTTPTTNEKLFF
TRBJ2-1 . . TRBV29-1 TGCAGCGTTGAGATTCTTAGGGGGAGCTCCTACAATGAGCAGTTCTTC CSVEILRGSSYNEQFF
TRBJ2-5 . . TRBV7-9 TGTGCCAGCCAGCTTATTCCAGAAGAGACCCAGTACTTC CASQLIPEETQYF
TRBJ2-7 . TRBD2 TRBV28 TGTGCCAGCAGTACACTAGCGGACCCCTACGAGCAGTACTTC CASSTLADPYEQYF
TRBJ2-7 . TRBD1 TRBV7-9 TGTGCCAGCAGCCCTCAGGGGGTACCCTACGAGCAGTACTTC CASSPQGVPYEQYF
TRBJ1-1 . TRBD1 TRBV7-9 TGTGCCAGCAGCTTGGGACAGGGGGAAAACACTGAAGCTTTCTTT CASSLGQGENTEAFF
TRBJ2-3 . . TRBV15 TGTGCCACCAGCAGAGATTTGTTCAGCGGCACAGATACGCAGTATTTT CATSRDLFSGTDTQYF
TRBJ2-7 . . TRBV10-2 TGCGCCAGCAGGGACCCTGGAGGAGGCGGGTCCTACGAGCAGTACTTC CASRDPGGGGSYEQYF
TRBJ2-7 . TRBD2 TRBV6-1 TGTGCCAGCAGGAGCCCTAGCGGGAGGTCCTACGAGCAGTACTTC CASRSPSGRSYEQYF
TRBJ2-7 . . TRBV27 TGTGCCAGCAGTAAGAACTACGAGCAGTACTTC CASSKNYEQYF
TRBJ1-5 . TRBD1 TRBV15 TGTGCCACCAGCTCGGGACAGGGCGAGGGCAATCAGCCCCAGCATTTT CATSSGQGEGNQPQHF
TRBJ2-7 . TRBD1 TRBV5-4 TGTGCCAGCAGCTGGGGACAGGGGGCGATCTACGAGCAGTACTTC CASSWGQGAIYEQYF
TRBJ2-7 once . TRBV5-6 TGTGCCAGCAGCTGGGCGGAGACCTACGAGCAGTACTTC CASSWAETYEQYF
TRBJ2-7 . . TRBV27 TGTGCCAGCAGTTTCTCCCCGAGCTCCTTGGGAGAGCAGTACTTC CASSFSPSSLGEQYF
TRBJ2-7 . . TRBV28 TGTGCCAGCAGTCCTACCCGGGCCTACGAGCAGTACTTC CASSPTRAYEQYF
TRBJ2-7 . TRBD1 TRBV7-9 TGTGCCAGCAGCCTGGGACAGGGCAACGAGCAGTACTTC CASSLGQGNEQYF
TRBJ2-5 . . TRBV5-1 TGCGCCAGCAGCCTGAGGCTATTTCCAAGTCCCGCGTACTTC CASSLRLFPSPAYF
TRBJ2-7 . TRBD1 TRBV4-1 TGCGCCAGCAGCCAAGAGGACAGGGTTTACGAGCAGTACTTC CASSQEDRVYEQYF
TRBJ1-1 . TRBD1 TRBV9 TGTGCCAGCAGCTCCGAGACAGGGGAAGCTTTCTTT CASSSETGEAFF
TRBJ2-1 . TRBD2 TRBV5-8 TGTGCCAGCAGCTTAGCGGGACTCTCCTACAATGAGCAGTTCTTC CASSLAGLSYNEQFF
TRBJ2-7 . . TRBV28 TGTGCCAGCAGTAACGATGACCCGGGACGCTACGAGCAGTACTTC CASSNDDPGRYEQYF
TRBJ2-2 . . TRBV14 TGTGCCAGCAGCCAAGCTTATTCCGGGGAGCTGTTTTTT CASSQAYSGELFF
TRBJ2-5 once . TRBV4-2 TGTGCCAGCAGCCAAGATCGGGACGGGAGAACAGAGACCCAGTACTTC CASSQDRDGRTETQYF
TRBJ2-7 . . TRBV7-2 TGTGCCAGCACCGAGCAGGCCCTCACAACCTACGAGCAGTACTTC CASTEQALTTYEQYF
TRBJ2-7 . TRBD2 TRBV6-5 TGTGCCAGCAGTTACTCAGCGGGAGTCATAGGCGAGCAGTACTTC CASSYSAGVIGEQYF
TRBJ2-5 . TRBD2 TRBV10-3 TGTGCCATCAGTGACGGACGGGAGGCCTTGGGTGAGCAGTACTTC CAISDGREALGEQYF
TRBJ2-3 . . TRBV27 TGTGCCAGCAGTTTAGCCCTTGCCGATACGCAGTATTTT CASSLALADTQYF
TRBJ2-7 . . TRBV5-4 TGTGCCAGCAGCTTCAGATCGGGCTACGAGCAGTACTTC CASSFRSGYEQYF
TRBJ2-1 . TRBD1 TRBV9 TGTGCCAGCAGCTTCCTACAGGGGGATGAGCAGTTCTTC CASSFLQGDEQFF
TRBJ2-5 . . TRBV6-6 TGTGCCAGCACGCCCAGGGGCTCGGGAGAGACCCAGTACTTC CASTPRGSGETQYF
TRBJ1-6 . . TRBV28 TGTGCCAGCAGTCCAACTGCCTACTCCTATAATTCACCCCTCCACTTT CASSPTAYSYNSPLHF
TRBJ1-1 . . TRBV5-5 TGTGCCAGCAGCTTGGCAGGCGAAAACACTGAAGCTTTCTTT CASSLAGENTEAFF
TRBJ2-5 . . TRBV2 TGTGCCAGCCGAAAAGGGGGAGGGGGGGAGACCCAGTACTTC CASRKGGGGETQYF
TRBJ1-1 few . TRBV30 TGTGCCAGATTCGCCCTCCGAATGGAGAACACTGAAGCTTTCTTT CARFALRMENTEAFF
TRBJ2-1 . . TRBV2 TGTGCCAGCAGTGAGGATGACCGGGACAATGAGCAGTTCTTC CASSEDDRDNEQFF
TRBJ2-5 . . TRBV15 TGTGCCACCAGCAGAGCCTCCTCAGAGACCCAGTACTTC CATSRASSETQYF
TRBJ2-7 . . TRBV28 TGTGCCAGCAGTAAGGGATACGAGCAGTACTTC CASSKGYEQYF
TRBJ2-3 . . TRBV9 TGTGCCAGCAGCCCGTCCGATCTCCGGCGACCCTCGCCCTGGGCAGATACGCAGTATTTT CASSPSDLRRPSPWADTQYF
TRBJ2-1 once . TRBV27 TGTGCCAGCAGTTTATCAGTTGGGTTTGAGCAGTTCTTC CASSLSVGFEQFF
TRBJ2-1 . TRBD2 TRBV5-1 TGCGCCAGCAGCCAATCCAGCGGGAGGCTATACAATGAGCAGTTCTTC CASSQSSGRLYNEQFF
TRBJ2-7 once . TRBV5-3 TGTGCCAGAAGCCCCCCGAGCGAGCAGTACTTC CARSPPSEQYF